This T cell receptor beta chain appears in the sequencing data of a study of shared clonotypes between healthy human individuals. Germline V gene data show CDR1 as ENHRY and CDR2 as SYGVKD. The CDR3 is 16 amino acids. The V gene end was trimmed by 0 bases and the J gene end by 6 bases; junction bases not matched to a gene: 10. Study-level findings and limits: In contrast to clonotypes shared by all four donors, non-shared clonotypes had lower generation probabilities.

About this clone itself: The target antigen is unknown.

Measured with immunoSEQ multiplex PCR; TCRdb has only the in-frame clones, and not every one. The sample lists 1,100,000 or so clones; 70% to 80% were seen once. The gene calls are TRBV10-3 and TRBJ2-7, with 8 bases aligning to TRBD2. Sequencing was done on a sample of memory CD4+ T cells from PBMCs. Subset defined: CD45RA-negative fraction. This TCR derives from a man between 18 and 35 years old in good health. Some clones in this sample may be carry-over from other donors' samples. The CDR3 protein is CAISESSLAVLGEQYF. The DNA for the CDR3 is TGTGCCATCAGTGAGTCATCACTAGCGGTCCTTGGCGAGCAGTACTTC.